The 5 T cell receptor beta chains reported below all come from one sample, sequenced in a study of T cell repertoires in cytomegalovirus infection. TCRdb called the reads again in MiXCR, with one record for every CDR3 protein. The sample holds about 300,000 distinct CDR3 sequences, about 25% seen once. The sequenced sample was PBMCs. The receptors were sampled from a human donor in good health (CMV status not recorded). Some clones in this sample may be carry-over from other donors' samples.

Only a few counts were recorded for this clonotype. The J gene is TRBJ1-5, the V gene TRBV19; D is undetermined. This CDR3 contains 14 residues. Germline V lookup: CDR1 LNHDA, CDR2 SQIVND (reference sequence). The V end was cut by 8 bases, the J end by 1 base, with 12 bases between. The CDR3 region has the DNA TGTGCCAGTGGGAGTTTTCTAAGCAATCAGCCCCAGCATTTT. Translating it yields CASGSFLSNQPQHF.

This clonotype appeared a few times. The rearrangement links TRBV11-2 to TRBJ2-7, with TRBD2 identical over 13 bases. The CDR3 sequence is 14 residues long. Germline values: CDR1 SGHAT, CDR2 FQNNGV. The junction had 10 bases not matched to a gene; V was cut back by 10 bases and J by 7 bases. The CDR3: CATETSGGAGEQYF. CDR3 nucleotides: TGTGCCACCGAAACTAGCGGGGGGGCGGGGGAGCAGTACTTC. Based on the CDR3 plus reference TRBV11-2 and TRBJ2-7, the full variable domain is EAGVAQSPRYKIIEKRQSVAFWCNPISGHATLYWYQQILGQGPKLLIQFQNNGVVDDSQLPKDRFSAERLKGVDSTLKIQPAKLEDSAVYLCATETSGGAGEQYFGPGTRLTVT.

The gene calls are TRBV7-9 and TRBJ2-4; 11 bases match TRBD2. V lost 1 base to trimming and J lost 0 bases; unmatched junction nucleotides: 8. Germline CDR1 SEHNR, CDR2 FQNEAQ (reference sequence). The CDR3 contains 19 residues. CDR3 residues: CASSLDRASGGPAKNIQYF. The CDR3 DNA reads TGTGCCAGCAGCTTAGACAGGGCTAGCGGGGGGCCAGCCAAAAACATTCAGTACTTC.

V gene TRBV14 combines with J gene TRBJ1-6, with D uncertain. The ends were cut back, 2 bases at V and 8 bases at J, with 10 bases in the middle. The CDR3 is made up of 14 amino acids. Looked up from germline, CDR1 is SGHDN and CDR2 is FVKESK. The CDR3 spells CASSQLAGDSPLHF. The DNA for the CDR3 is TGTGCCAGCAGCCAACTTGCCGGGGATTCACCCCTCCACTTT. The entire variable domain, with the rest obtained from reference TRBV14 and TRBJ1-6, is as follows: EAGVTQFPSHSVIEKGQTVTLRCDPISGHDNLYWYRRVMGKEIKFLLHFVKESKQDESGMPNNRFLAERTGGTYSTLKVQPAELEDSGVYFCASSQLAGDSPLHFGNGTRLTVT.

The chain employs TRBV11-2 and TRBJ2-1; TRBD1 matches 7 bases. Germline CDR1 reads SGHAT; CDR2 reads FQNNGV. The CDR3 totals 15 residues. J lost 7 bases, V lost 5 bases, and 11 bases had no gene match. CDR3 amino acids: CASSPRTGSSNEQFF. CDR3 in DNA: TGTGCCAGCAGCCCCAGGACAGGTAGCTCTAATGAGCAGTTCTTC.